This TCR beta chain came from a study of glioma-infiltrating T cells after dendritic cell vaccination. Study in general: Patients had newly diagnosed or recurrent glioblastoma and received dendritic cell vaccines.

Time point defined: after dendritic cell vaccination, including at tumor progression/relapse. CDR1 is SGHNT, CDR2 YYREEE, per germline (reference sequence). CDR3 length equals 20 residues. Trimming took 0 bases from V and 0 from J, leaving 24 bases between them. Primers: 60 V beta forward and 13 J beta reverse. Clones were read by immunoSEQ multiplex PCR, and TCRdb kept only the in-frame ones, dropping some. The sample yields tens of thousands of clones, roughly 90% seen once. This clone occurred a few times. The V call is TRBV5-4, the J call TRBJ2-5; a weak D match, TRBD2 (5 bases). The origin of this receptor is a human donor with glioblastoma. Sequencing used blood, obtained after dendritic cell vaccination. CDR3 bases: TGTGCCAGCAGCTTGGATTTTGGAGGTAGGCGACAATCGTACCAAGAGACCCAGTACTTC. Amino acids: CASSLDFGGRRQSYQETQYF.